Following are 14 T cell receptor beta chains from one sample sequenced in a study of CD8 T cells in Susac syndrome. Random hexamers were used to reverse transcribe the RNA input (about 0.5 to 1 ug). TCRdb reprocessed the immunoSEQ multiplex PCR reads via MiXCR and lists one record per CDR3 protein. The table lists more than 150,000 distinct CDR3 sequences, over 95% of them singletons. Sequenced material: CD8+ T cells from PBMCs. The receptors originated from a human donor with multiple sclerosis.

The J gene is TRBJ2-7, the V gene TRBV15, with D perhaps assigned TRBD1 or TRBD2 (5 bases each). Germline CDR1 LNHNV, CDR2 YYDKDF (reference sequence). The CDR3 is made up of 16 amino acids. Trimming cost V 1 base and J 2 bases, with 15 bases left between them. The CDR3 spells CATSRGVGRDPYEQYF. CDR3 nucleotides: TGTGCCACCAGCAGAGGAGTGGGACGGGACCCCTACGAGCAGTACTTC.

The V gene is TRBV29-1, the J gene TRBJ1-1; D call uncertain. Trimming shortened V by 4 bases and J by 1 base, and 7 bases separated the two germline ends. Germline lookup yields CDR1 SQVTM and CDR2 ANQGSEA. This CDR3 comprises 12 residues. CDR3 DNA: TGCAGCGTTGCACAGAGGAACACTGAAGCTTTCTTT. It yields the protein CSVAQRNTEAFF.

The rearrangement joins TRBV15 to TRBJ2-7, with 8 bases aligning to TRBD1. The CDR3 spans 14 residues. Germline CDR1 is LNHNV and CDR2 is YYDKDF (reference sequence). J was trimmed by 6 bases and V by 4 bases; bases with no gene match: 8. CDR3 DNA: TGTGCCACCAGCACCGCCTCAGGGGGCGCCGAGCAGTACTTC. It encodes CATSTASGGAEQYF.

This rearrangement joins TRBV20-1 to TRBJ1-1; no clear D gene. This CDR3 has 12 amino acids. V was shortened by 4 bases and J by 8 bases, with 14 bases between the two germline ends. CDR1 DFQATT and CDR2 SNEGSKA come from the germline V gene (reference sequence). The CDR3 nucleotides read TGCAGTGCTAAGCCGGCGGCGCTGGAAGCTTTCTTT. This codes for CSAKPAALEAFF.

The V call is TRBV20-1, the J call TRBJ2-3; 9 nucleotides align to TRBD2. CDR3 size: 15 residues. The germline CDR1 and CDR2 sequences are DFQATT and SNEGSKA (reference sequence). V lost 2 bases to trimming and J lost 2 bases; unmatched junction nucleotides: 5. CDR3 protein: CSARLLAGITDTQYF. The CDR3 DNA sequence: TGCAGTGCTAGATTACTAGCGGGTATCACAGATACGCAGTATTTT.

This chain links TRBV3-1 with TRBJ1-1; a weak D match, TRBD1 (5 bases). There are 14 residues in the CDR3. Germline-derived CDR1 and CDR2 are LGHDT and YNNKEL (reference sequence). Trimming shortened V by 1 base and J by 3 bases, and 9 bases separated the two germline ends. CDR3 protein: CASSQVGVYTEAFF. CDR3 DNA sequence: TGTGCCAGCAGCCAAGTGGGGGTGTACACTGAAGCTTTCTTT.

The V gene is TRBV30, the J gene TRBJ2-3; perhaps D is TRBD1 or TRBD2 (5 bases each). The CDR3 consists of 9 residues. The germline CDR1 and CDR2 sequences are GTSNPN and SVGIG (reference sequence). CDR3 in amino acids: CAGGVAQYF. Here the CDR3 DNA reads TGTGCTGGGGGAGTGGCGCAGTATTTT.

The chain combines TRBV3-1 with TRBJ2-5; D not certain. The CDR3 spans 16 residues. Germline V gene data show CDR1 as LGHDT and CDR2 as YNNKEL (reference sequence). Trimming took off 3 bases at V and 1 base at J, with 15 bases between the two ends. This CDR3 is CASSQTTWGTQETQYF. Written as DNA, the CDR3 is TGTGCCAGCAGCCAGACCACCTGGGGTACCCAAGAGACCCAGTACTTC.

The DNA for the CDR3 is TGTGCCAGCAGCTTAGCGAAGACGGCTAGCACAGATACGCAGTATTTT. This sequence encodes CASSLAKTASTDTQYF. This chain joins TRBV7-9 and TRBJ2-3; D is ambiguous. V lost 0 bases, J lost 0 bases, and 10 bases lay in between. Per germline, CDR1 SEHNR and CDR2 FQNEAQ (reference sequence). The CDR3 has 16 residues.

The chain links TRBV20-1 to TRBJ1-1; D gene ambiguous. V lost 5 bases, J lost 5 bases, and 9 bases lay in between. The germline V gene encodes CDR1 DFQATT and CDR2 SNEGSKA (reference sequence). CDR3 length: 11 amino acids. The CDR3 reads CSAPRWTEAFF. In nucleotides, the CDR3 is TGCAGTGCTCCAAGGTGGACTGAAGCTTTCTTT.

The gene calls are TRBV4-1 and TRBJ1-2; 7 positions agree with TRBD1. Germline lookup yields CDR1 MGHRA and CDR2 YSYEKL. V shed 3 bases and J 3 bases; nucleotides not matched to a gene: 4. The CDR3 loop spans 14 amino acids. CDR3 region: CASSHRTGDYGYTF. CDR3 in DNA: TGCGCCAGCAGCCACCGGACAGGTGACTATGGCTACACCTTC.

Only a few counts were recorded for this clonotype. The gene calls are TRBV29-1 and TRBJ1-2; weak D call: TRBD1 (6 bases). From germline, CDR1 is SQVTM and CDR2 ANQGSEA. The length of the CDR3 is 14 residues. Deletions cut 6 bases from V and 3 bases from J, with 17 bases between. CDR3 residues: CSVTGGGGDYGYTF. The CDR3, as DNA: TGCAGCGTGACTGGGGGCGGGGGGGACTATGGCTACACCTTC.

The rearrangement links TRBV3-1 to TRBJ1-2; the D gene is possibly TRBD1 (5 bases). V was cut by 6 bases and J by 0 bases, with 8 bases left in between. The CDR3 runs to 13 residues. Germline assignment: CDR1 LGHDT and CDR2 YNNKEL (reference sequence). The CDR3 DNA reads TGTGCCAGCAGAAGAGGGGCTAACTATGGCTACACCTTC. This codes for CASRRGANYGYTF.

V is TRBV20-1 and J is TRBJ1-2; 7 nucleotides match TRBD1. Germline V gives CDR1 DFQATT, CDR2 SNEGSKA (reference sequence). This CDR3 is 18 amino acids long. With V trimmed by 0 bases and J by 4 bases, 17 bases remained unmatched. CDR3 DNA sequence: TGCAGTGCTAGAGATGGGGAGGGGGCGCGAGGCCCATCCTATGGCTACACCTTC. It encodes CSARDGEGARGPSYGYTF.